This TCR beta chain was recovered during a study of response to subunit inactivated influenza vaccine (dated 2018 in TCRdb). In the study overall: Deep quantitative profiling of the T cell receptor repertoire was used in the study to follow responses to a trivalent subunit inactivated influenza vaccine.

V loses 4 bases at its end and J loses 5 bases; junction bases beyond the gene matches: 5. The CDR1 and CDR2 encoded by the germline V gene are KGHDR and SFDVKD. The CDR3 holds 14 amino acids from the cysteine to the phenylalanine. Here the CDR3 DNA is all that survives: 42 bases in frame from base 1. This clonotype appeared a few times. Its antigen remains undetermined. Base qualities are not at hand, and no much larger clone is one base apart. Study-wide findings and limitations: According to the authors, only a limited number of new T cells may be recruited by each seasonal influenza vaccination.

Library creation used RT-PCR. The sequencer was an Illumina HiSeq 2500. The public reads were reanalyzed by TCRdb: fastp trimming at Q25, MiXCR alignment, in-frame beta chains only. CDR3 protein sequences are deduplicated, and each keeps its most common genes and DNA. The sample profile shows more than 450,000 distinct CDR3 sequences; about 10% of them were found once. In total, the top ten clones hold 11% of the sample. These records were also assigned to another study, of T cells expressing NK-cell markers. The second investigation adds: TCR beta cDNA libraries were made by 5'RACE template switching that added a universal primer site and unique molecular identifiers. TCR beta-chain repertoires were profiled in sorted CD3+CD56+NKG2C+, CD3+CD56+NKG2C- and CD3+CD56-NKG2C+ T-cell subsets from several donors. Among the eight sequenced donors, only one was HCMV-seronegative, while the other seven were HCMV-seropositive. In several experiments an anti-gammadeltaTCR antibody was added to restrict sorting to alphabetaTCR-expressing T cells. In a handful of donors, the dominant CD3+CD56+NKG2C+ clonotypes ranked among the top 10 CD8+ clonotypes, making up about 1.0-8% of CD8+ T cells. Those dominant clonotypes were again the most abundant among CD3+CD56-NKG2C+ cells in several donors, at about 25-60.1%. Whether the expanded NKG2C-expressing T cell clones were specific for HCMV antigens was left unclear. The study sequenced eight donors, all healthy volunteers chosen at random: three men and five women. HCMV-specific IgG was detected in serum with a commercial ELISA kit to determine HCMV serostatus. Ficoll density gradient centrifugation was used to isolate peripheral blood mononuclear cells from blood. For several donors, bulk peripheral blood T-cell repertoires were also sequenced from unsorted PBMC. Priming for cDNA synthesis came from the TCR beta constant segment, and two successive PCR amplification steps followed. Sequencing of the libraries produced 2 x 150 bp reads on Illumina HiSeq 2000/2500, MiSeq or NextSeq. MIGEC was used to demultiplex reads and group the reads by UMI, and MiTCR was used to assemble and quantify clonotypes. To exclude erroneous sequences, any TCR cDNA sequence not supported by at least two reads was discarded. The tcR package was used for downstream repertoire analysis, with clonotypes matched between fractions based on CDR3 nucleotide sequence plus V segment. VDJmatch was used to annotate antigen specificity against VDJdb, with one amino acid substitution in CDR3 allowed.

This sequence was found in a man between 50 and 59 years old who received an inactivated influenza vaccine. Donor details come from another sample of the same person, matched by shared clones. Sequenced here: PBMCs from blood, sampled on the day of vaccination. The sequence links TRBV24-1 to TRBJ2-5; TRBD2 agrees with 8 junctional bases. For the CDR3, the sequence is CATSESGGWETQYF. The nucleotide sequence is given as TGTGCCACCAGTGAAAGCGGGGGCTGGGAGACCCAGTACTTC.